This passage covers 7 T cell receptor beta chains from one sample sequenced in a study of cytomegalovirus exposure and HLA in healthy donors (TCRdb year 2017). The receptor library was made with the immunoSEQ multiplex PCR assay. For the multiplex PCR, a mixture combining 60 forward primers for TCR Vbeta segments and 13 reverse primers for TCR Jbeta segments was used. TCRdb took over this immuneACCESS table, retaining in-frame rearrangements with V and J assigned. Such tables are incomplete; in checked studies, under half of the missing clones stem from an unresolved V gene, and the remainder is unexplained. Here the sample has some 130,000 clones; about 84% occur a single time. The ten largest clonotypes hold roughly 1.2% of the sample. What was sequenced was PBMCs. All receptors derive from a boy aged 5-17 years in good health and CMV-seronegative.

This chain joins TRBV6-5 and TRBJ2-1; no reliable D call. From germline, CDR1 is MNHEY and CDR2 SVGAGI. CDR3 length equals 11 residues. V was shortened by 2 bases and J by 8 bases, with 4 bases between the two germline ends. The CDR3 sequence: CASSYADEQFF. The CDR3 DNA is TGTGCCAGCAGTTACGCGGATGAGCAGTTCTTC.

V is TRBV5-1 and J is TRBJ1-5, with a tentative D call TRBD1 (6 bases). The CDR3 has 13 amino acids. Between the trimmed V and J ends, which lost 4 bases and 4 bases, there was a span of 9 bases. CDR1 SGHRS and CDR2 YFSETQ come from the germline V gene. The CDR3 sequence is CASSEGVNQPQHF. DNA of the CDR3: TGCGCCAGCAGCGAGGGGGTAAATCAGCCCCAGCATTTT.

This chain connects TRBV27 to TRBJ2-7, with D possibly matching TRBD1 (5 bases). The CDR3 is 14 amino acids. The germline gives CDR1 MNHEY, CDR2 SMNVEV (reference sequence). V was cut by 3 bases and J by 2 bases, with 11 bases left in between. CDR3 sequence: CASSFRQGPYEQYF. For the CDR3, the DNA is TGTGCCAGCAGTTTCAGGCAGGGCCCCTACGAGCAGTACTTC.

This clone was seen once. The chain combines TRBV11-3 with TRBJ2-1, with 10 positions matching TRBD1. Trimming cost V 0 bases and J 5 bases; bases outside gene matches: 4. This CDR3 is built from 16 residues. Germline lookup yields CDR1 SGHNT and CDR2 YENEEA. The CDR3 DNA follows: TGTGCCAGCAGCTTAGAAGCCGGGACAGGGGACAATGAGCAGTTCTTC. As protein: CASSLEAGTGDNEQFF. Based on the CDR3 plus reference TRBV11-3 and TRBJ2-1, the full variable domain is EAGVVQSPRYKIIEKKQPVAFWCNPISGHNTLYWYLQNLGQGPELLIRYENEEAVDDSQLPKDRFSAERLKGVDSTLKIQPAELGDSAVYLCASSLEAGTGDNEQFFGPGTRLTVL.

The chain has TRBV12-5 and TRBJ2-4; no clear D gene. Germline V gene data show CDR1 as LGHNT and CDR2 as FRNRAP. CDR3 size: 14 residues. Trimming took off 2 bases at V and 8 bases at J, with 13 bases between the two ends. The CDR3 region is CASGLNIAGDIQYF. CDR3 DNA sequence: TGTGCTAGTGGTTTGAATATTGCCGGAGACATTCAGTACTTC.

This sequence joins TRBV2 and TRBJ2-1; 9 positions agree with TRBD1. Germline-derived CDR1 and CDR2 are SNHLY and FYNNEI. The CDR3 runs 16 residues. The J segment lost 7 bases and the V segment lost 4 bases, leaving 11 bases of the junction unmatched. The CDR3 DNA reads as TGTGCCAGCAGTGGGGTCGGGACAGGGCACCGTAATGAGCAGTTCTTC. Protein sequence: CASSGVGTGHRNEQFF.

In DNA form, the CDR3 reads TGTGCCTGGAGTGTCAAATGGGAGCGGAGGGTTGGGGGGGCCAACGTCCTGACTTTC. Its protein is CAWSVKWERRVGGANVLTF. This chain joins TRBV30 and TRBJ2-6; TRBD2 might be the D (6 bases). CDR1 GTSNPN and CDR2 SVGIG come from the germline V gene (reference sequence). The V end was cut by 0 bases, the J end by 4 bases, with 22 bases between. This CDR3 has 19 residues.